The source of this T cell receptor (beta chain) is a study of cytomegalovirus exposure and HLA in healthy donors. Points on this clone: Its antigen is currently unknown.

Germline CDR1 is LGHNA and CDR2 is YNFKEQ. The ends were cut back, 4 bases at V and 5 bases at J, with 19 bases in the middle. The CDR3 covers 16 residues. Notes on the study in general: The likely origin of a cluster of highly shared sequence variants was a sequencing artifact.

Both 60 Vbeta primers and 13 Jbeta primers went into the PCR. Generated by immunoSEQ multiplex PCR, the TCRdb table keeps only in-frame clones and is missing some. The top ten hold approximately 1.7% of the sample, which has 150,000 to 200,000 clones, about 88% seen once. Material for sequencing was PBMCs. The V gene is TRBV4-2, the J gene TRBJ2-3; D is possibly TRBD2 (7 bases). This clonotype was obtained from a woman in her late teens or twenties in good health and CMV-seronegative. Written as DNA, the CDR3 is TGTGCCAGCAGCCTGAGGGGGGCGGGAGAGGTAGATACGCAGTATTTT. Protein: CASSLRGAGEVDTQYF.